This paragraph reports one T cell receptor (beta chain). This specimen comes from a study of CD8+ T cells in alopecia areata. Across the whole study: The study gave tofacitinib for 6 to 18 months, then 6 months off drug.

In each case, RNA was isolated and then reverse transcribed into cDNA as the sequencing template. Data came from immunoSEQ multiplex PCR; TCRdb stores just in-frame clones and leaves some out. The data contain 180,000 or so clones, 58% of them singletons. Treatment defined: oral pan-JAK inhibitor, 5-10 mg twice daily. The TCR comes from a human donor with alopecia areata. The material sequenced was CD4+ T cells sorted from blood, taken at week 24, from a patient treated with tofacitinib.

In DNA, the CDR3 is TGCGCCAGCAGCTTTCAGGGCATGGGGGAGACCCAGTACTTC. Translating it yields CASSFQGMGETQYF. The chain joins TRBV5-1 to TRBJ2-5; a weak D match, TRBD1 (5 bases). The CDR3 extends over 14 amino acids. Germline loops: CDR1 SGHRS, CDR2 YFSETQ. The V end lost 2 bases, the J end lost 5 bases, and 13 bases lay between the germline ends.